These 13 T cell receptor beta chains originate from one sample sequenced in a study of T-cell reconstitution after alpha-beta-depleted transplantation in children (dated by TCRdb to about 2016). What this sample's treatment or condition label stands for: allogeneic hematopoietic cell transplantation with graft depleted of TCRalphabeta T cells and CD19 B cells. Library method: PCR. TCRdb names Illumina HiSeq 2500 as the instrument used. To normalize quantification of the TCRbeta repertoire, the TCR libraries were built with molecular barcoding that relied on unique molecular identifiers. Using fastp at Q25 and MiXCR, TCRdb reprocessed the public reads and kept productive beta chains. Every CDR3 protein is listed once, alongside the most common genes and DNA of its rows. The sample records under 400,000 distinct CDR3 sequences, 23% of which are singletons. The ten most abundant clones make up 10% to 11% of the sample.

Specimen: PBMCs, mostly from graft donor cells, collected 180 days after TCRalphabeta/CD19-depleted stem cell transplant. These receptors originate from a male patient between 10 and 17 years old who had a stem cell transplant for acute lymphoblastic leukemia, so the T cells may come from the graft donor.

The CDR3 DNA is TGTGCCAGCAGCTTACGTCCAGGGGGAACAGATACGCAGTATTTT. Amino acids: CASSLRPGGTDTQYF. This sequence joins TRBV7-7 and TRBJ2-3; 7 nucleotides align to TRBD1. From germline, CDR1 is SSHAT and CDR2 FNYEAQ (reference sequence). CDR3 length: 15 residues. V shed 2 bases, J shed 3 bases, and the junction held 5 bases outside the gene matches. The full variable domain, in which reference TRBV7-7 and TRBJ2-3 provide the parts outside the CDR3, is GAGVSQSPRYKVTKRGQDVTLRCDPISSHATLYWYQQALGQGPEFLTYFNYEAQPDKSGLPSDRFSAERPEGSISTLTIQRTEQRDSAMYRCASSLRPGGTDTQYFGPGTRLTVL.

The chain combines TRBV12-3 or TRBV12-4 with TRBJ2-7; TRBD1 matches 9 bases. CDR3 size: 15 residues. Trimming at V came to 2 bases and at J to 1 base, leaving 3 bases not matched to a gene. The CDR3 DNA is TGTGCCAGCAGTTTACCCGGGACAGGGTCCTACGAGCAGTACTTC. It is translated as CASSLPGTGSYEQYF.

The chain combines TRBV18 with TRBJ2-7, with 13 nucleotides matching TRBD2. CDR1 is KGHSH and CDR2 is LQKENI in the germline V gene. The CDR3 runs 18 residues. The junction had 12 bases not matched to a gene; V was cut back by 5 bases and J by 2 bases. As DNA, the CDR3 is TGTGCCAGCTCATCAGGGACTAGCGGGATAGGGGGAACCTACGAGCAGTACTTC. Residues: CASSSGTSGIGGTYEQYF.

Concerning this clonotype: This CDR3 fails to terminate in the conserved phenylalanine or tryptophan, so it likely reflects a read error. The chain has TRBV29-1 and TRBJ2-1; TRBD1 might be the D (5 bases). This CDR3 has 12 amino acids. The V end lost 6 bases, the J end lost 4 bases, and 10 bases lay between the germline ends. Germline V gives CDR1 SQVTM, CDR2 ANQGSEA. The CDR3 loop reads CSVLGRYNEQFL. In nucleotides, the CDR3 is TGCAGCGTCCTGGGGCGGTACAATGAGCAGTTCTTG.

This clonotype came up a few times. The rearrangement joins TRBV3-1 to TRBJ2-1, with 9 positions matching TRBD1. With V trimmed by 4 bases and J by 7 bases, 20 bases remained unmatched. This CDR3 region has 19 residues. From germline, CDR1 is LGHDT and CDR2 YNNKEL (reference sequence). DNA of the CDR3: TGTGCCAGCAGCCCCCTGTTATATAAAACAGGGGGCTTCGAAAATGAGCAGTTCTTC. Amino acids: CASSPLLYKTGGFENEQFF.

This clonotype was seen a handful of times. The CDR3 DNA reads as TGTGCCAGCAGTCCTACGTCCGGGTTCTTTACCTACAATGAGCAGTTCTTC. This translates into CASSPTSGFFTYNEQFF. V and J are TRBV7-3 and TRBJ2-1; no definite D call. Germline CDR1 and CDR2: SGHTA and FQGTGA. The CDR3 has 17 residues. Trimming took off 6 bases at V and 2 bases at J, with 20 bases between the two ends.

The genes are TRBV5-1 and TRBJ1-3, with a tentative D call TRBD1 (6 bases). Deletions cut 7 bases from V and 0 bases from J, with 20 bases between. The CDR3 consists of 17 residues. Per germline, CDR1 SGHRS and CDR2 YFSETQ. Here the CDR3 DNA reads TGCGCCAGCCGACTTAGTAACAGGGAATTCTCTGGAAACACCATATATTTT. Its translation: CASRLSNREFSGNTIYF.

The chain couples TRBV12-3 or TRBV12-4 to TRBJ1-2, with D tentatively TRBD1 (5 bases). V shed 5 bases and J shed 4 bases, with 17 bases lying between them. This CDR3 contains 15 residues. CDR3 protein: CASSAGFRRGYGYTF. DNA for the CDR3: TGTGCCAGCAGTGCCGGGTTTCGGAGGGGCTATGGCTACACCTTC.

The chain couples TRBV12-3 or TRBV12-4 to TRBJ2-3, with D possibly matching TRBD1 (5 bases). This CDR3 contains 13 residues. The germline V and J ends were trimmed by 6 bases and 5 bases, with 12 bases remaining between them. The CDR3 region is CASRGKGEDTQYF. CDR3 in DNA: TGTGCCAGCAGGGGCAAAGGGGAAGATACGCAGTATTTT.

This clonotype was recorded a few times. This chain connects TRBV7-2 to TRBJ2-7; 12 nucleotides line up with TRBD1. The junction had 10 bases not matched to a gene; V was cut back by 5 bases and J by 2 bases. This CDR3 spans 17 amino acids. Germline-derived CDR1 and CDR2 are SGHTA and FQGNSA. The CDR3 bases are TGTGCCAGCAGCCGGGGACAGGGGGCCGCGACCGCCTACGAGCAGTACTTC. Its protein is CASSRGQGAATAYEQYF.

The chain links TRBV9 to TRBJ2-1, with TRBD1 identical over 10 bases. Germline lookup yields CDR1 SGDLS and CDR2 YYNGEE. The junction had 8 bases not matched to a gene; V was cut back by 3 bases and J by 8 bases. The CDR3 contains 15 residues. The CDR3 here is CASSAPGTGAHEQFF. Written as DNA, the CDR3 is TGTGCCAGCAGCGCCCCTGGGACAGGGGCCCATGAGCAGTTCTTC. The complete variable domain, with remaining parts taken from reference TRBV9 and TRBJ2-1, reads DSGVTQTPKHLITATGQRVTLRCSPRSGDLSVYWYQQSLDQGLQFLIQYYNGEERAKGNILERFSAQQFPDLHSELNLSSLELGDSALYFCASSAPGTGAHEQFFGPGTRLTVL.

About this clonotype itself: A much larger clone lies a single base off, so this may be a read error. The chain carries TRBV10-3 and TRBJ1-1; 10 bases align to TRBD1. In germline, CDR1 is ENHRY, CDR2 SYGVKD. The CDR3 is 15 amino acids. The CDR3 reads CATDSGTGVSTKAFF. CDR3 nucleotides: TGTGCCACCGATTCCGGGACAGGGGTGAGCACTAAAGCTTTCTTT.

The CDR3 region is CASSLIASVSYNEQFF. For the CDR3, the DNA is TGTGCCAGCAGCCTGATTGCTAGCGTATCCTACAATGAGCAGTTCTTC. This chain links TRBV5-4 with TRBJ2-1, with D possibly TRBD2 on 6 matching bases. There are 16 residues in the CDR3. The V end was cut by 4 bases, the J end by 1 base, with 15 bases between. The germline CDR1 and CDR2 sequences are SGHNT and YYREEE (reference sequence).